This TCR beta chain was captured in a study of T cell repertoires in cytomegalovirus infection. Overall study results and limits: In two of eight donors, the top clonotype was HLA-C-restricted CMV-specific. Carriers of CMV and the relevant HLA type were discriminated by public TCR beta frequency.

In TCRdb, the reads were re-called with MiXCR into one record per CDR3 protein. The table includes a few hundred thousand distinct CDR3 sequences, more than 8% detected once. This clonotype was seen only a few times. Its matching antigen is unknown. CDR3 length: 14 amino acids. Trimming removed 0 bases from V and 12 bases from J; junction bases left unmatched: 8. Germline CDR1 and CDR2: SGHRS and YFSETQ. Sequencing was done on a sample of PBMCs. This rearrangement joins TRBV5-1 to TRBJ2-1; 8 nucleotides line up with TRBD1. The sequence was obtained from a human donor in good health (CMV status not recorded). Some clones in this sample may be carry-over from other donors' samples. This CDR3 reads CASSLELLGQGQFF. DNA for the CDR3: TGCGCCAGCAGCTTGGAACTACTCGGACAGGGGCAGTTCTTC.